This TCR beta chain was captured by sequencing in a study of CD8+CD57+ T cells in acquired aplastic anemia. The wider study: When averaged, DNA from sorted CD4+ and CD8+ cells came to 3.2 ug. Study findings and constraints: Between patients and controls, twenty-nine CD8+ CDR3 sequences were found in common.

Genomic DNA was employed as the template in profiling TCR beta VDJ and CDR3. TCRdb reanalysed the reads using MiXCR and keeps one entry per CDR3 protein. The sample carries 200,000 to 300,000 distinct CDR3 sequences, around 46% recorded once. This CDR3 spans 16 amino acids. CDR1 is SNHLY and CDR2 is FYNNEI in the germline V gene. Germline trimming cut 3 bases from V and 4 bases from J; bases unmatched to any gene: 8. This clonotype was recorded many times. What it binds is not known. Patients included in sequencing had previously demonstrated CD8+CD57+ cell expansion by flow cytometry. Severe acquired aplastic anemia was present in all patients. No patient had been given any therapy when blood was sampled.

This rearrangement joins TRBV2 to TRBJ1-5; TRBD1 matches 8 bases. The sequence was collected from a human donor with aplastic anemia. The specimen was sorted CD4+, CD8+, or CD8+CD57+ T cells (not recorded which) from PBMCs. This CDR3 reads CASSDLQGEVNQPQHF. CDR3 nucleotides: TGTGCCAGCAGTGACTTACAGGGGGAAGTTAATCAGCCCCAGCATTTT.